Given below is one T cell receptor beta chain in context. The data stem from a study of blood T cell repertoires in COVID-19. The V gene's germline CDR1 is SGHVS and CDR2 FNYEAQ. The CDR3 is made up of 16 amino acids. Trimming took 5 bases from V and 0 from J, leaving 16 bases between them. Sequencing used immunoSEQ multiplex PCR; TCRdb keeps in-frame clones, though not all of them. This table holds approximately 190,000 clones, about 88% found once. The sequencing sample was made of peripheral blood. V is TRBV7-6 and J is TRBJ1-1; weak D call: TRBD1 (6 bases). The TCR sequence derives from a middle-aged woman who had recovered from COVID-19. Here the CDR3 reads CASSPIGQSMNTEAFF. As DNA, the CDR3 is TGTGCCAGCAGCCCTATTGGACAGAGCATGAACACTGAAGCTTTCTTT.